The clone carrying this TCR beta chain appeared many times. The target antigen is unknown. Orbital computed tomography and thyroid ultrasound, together with serum TRAb and thyroxine and clinical symptoms, were used for diagnoses. The data are from a study of T cells in Graves' hyperthyroidism and ophthalmopathy. Across the whole study: Upon initial diagnosis and before any treatment, peripheral blood was collected. Study conclusions and caveats: Median prediction lead before ophthalmopathy onset was 5 to 7.5 months with the model.

TCR beta CDR3 regions were amplified from RNA transcripts. The HTBI primer set served for first-round RT-PCR of the TCR CDR3. TCRdb independently ran MiXCR on the multiplex PCR reads; one entry per CDR3 protein. There are about 510,000 distinct CDR3 sequences in the sample; approximately 15% occur only once, and 11% to 15% lies in the top ten. CDR1 and CDR2 from the germline V gene are MNHEY and SMNVEV (reference sequence). CDR3 size: 15 residues. Trimming took 5 bases from V and 8 from J; bases not matched to a gene: 12. This sequence originates from a woman aged 40 to 49 with Graves' hyperthyroidism. The chain couples TRBV27 to TRBJ1-2, with 9 bases matching TRBD1. The sequenced sample consisted of blood. CDR3 DNA sequence: TGTGCCAGCAGTCAGCTGACAGGGGGTGCGAGCGGCTACACCTTC. Its protein product is CASSQLTGGASGYTF.